Listed below are T cell receptor beta chains from one sample, sequenced in a study of cytomegalovirus exposure and HLA in healthy donors. Assay: immunoSEQ multiplex PCR; the TCRdb copy retains only in-frame clones and omits some. The sample lists around 150,000 clones, about 85% occurring once. Sequencing input: PBMCs. Receptor source: a man younger than 35 in good health and CMV-seropositive. Both conserved end residues are part of each CDR3. D genes are given only for firm matches. Clone size is given for some rows only: seen once, a few or many times, or a class if the clone is expanded.

CDR3nt | CDR3aa | d_gene | j_gene | abundance | v_gene
TGTGCCAGCAGTCCTCTATCCACTAGCCCAGAGACCCAGTACTTC | CASSPLSTSPETQYF | . | TRBJ2-5 | . | TRBV9
TGTGCCATCAACTCCCGATACGAGCAGTACTTC | CAINSRYEQYF | . | TRBJ2-7 | . | TRBV2
TGTGCCAGCTATAAAGGGACACCGACCTCCCTCCACTTT | CASYKGTPTSLHF | . | TRBJ1-6 | few | TRBV2
TGTGCCAGCAGCGTAAGGGGTGAAGAATCACCCCTCCACTTT | CASSVRGEESPLHF | . | TRBJ1-6 | . | TRBV9
TGTGCCAGCAGCCCCGGGGTAGGGCTGAGTGCTTTCTTT | CASSPGVGLSAFF | . | TRBJ1-1 | . | TRBV11-2
TGTGCCAGCAGCTTAGACGAGAGCTCTGGAAACACCATATATTTT | CASSLDESSGNTIYF | . | TRBJ1-3 | . | TRBV7-6
TGTGCCAGCAGCTCACAGGGGAGTGTAGGCGAAAAACTGTTTTTT | CASSSQGSVGEKLFF | TRBD1 | TRBJ1-4 | . | TRBV7-2
TGCGCCAGCAGCTCTGGACAGGGAGGGAACACCGGGGAGCTGTTTTTT | CASSSGQGGNTGELFF | TRBD1 | TRBJ2-2 | once | TRBV5-1
TGTGCCAGCAGTGAACCTAGGACAGGGGGTACCTACAATGAGCAGTTCTTC | CASSEPRTGGTYNEQFF | TRBD1 | TRBJ2-1 | . | TRBV2
TGTGCCAGCAGCTCGCGGGTAGGGGGCTCCGAGCAGTACTTC | CASSSRVGGSEQYF | TRBD1 | TRBJ2-7 | once | TRBV27
TGTGCCAGCAGCGTAGCTAGGCGCTACACCTTC | CASSVARRYTF | . | TRBJ1-2 | . | TRBV9
TGTGCCAGCAGCGCCAGACTAGCGGGGGTCTCTGGGGCCAACGGCCTGACTTTC | CASSARLAGVSGANGLTF | TRBD2 | TRBJ2-6 | . | TRBV9
TGCAGCGTTGAGGGCGTACGGGACAGGGCGTCTCCTGGAAACACCATATATTTT | CSVEGVRDRASPGNTIYF | TRBD1 | TRBJ1-3 | . | TRBV29-1
TGTGCCAGCAGCCAAGAACAGGGGACTAATGAAAAACTGTTTTTT | CASSQEQGTNEKLFF | TRBD1 | TRBJ1-4 | . | TRBV4-2
TGTGCCAGCAGCCAAGGTGGTTTCCGGGACAGGGGAGACCAAGAGACCCAGTACTTC | CASSQGGFRDRGDQETQYF | TRBD1 | TRBJ2-5 | . | TRBV4-2
TGTGCCAGCAGCCGGGACCCAGGGGATGAAGCTTTCTTT | CASSRDPGDEAFF | . | TRBJ1-1 | . | TRBV7-2
TGTGCCAGCAGTTCCCCCTACTCCGAAGCTTTCTTT | CASSSPYSEAFF | . | TRBJ1-1 | . | TRBV27
TGTGCCAGCAGCGCAAGACAGGCGAACACCGGGGAGCTGTTTTTT | CASSARQANTGELFF | . | TRBJ2-2 | once | TRBV11-2
TGCGCCAGCAGCCAAGAACCAGGGGCGTGGGATGGCTACACCTTC | CASSQEPGAWDGYTF | . | TRBJ1-2 | few | TRBV4-1
TGTGCCAGCAGCTTGGCCGGTGTCCGGGGGGGCCGAGATACGCAGTATTTT | CASSLAGVRGGRDTQYF | TRBD2 | TRBJ2-3 | . | TRBV5-4
TGTGCCAGCAGTGATGATATTGGAGCCTATGGCTACACCTTC | CASSDDIGAYGYTF | . | TRBJ1-2 | . | TRBV6-5
TGTGCCAGCAGCTTACCGGGACAGGGGGCAGGCGGGCAGTACTTC | CASSLPGQGAGGQYF | TRBD1 | TRBJ2-7 | once | TRBV7-2
TGTGCCAGCAGCTTAGTCGCGGGGTCCATGAATGAGCAGTTCTTC | CASSLVAGSMNEQFF | . | TRBJ2-1 | . | TRBV7-2
TGTGCCAGCAGTTACTTGAGCGGCAACTCCTACAATGAGCAGTTCTTC | CASSYLSGNSYNEQFF | . | TRBJ2-1 | . | TRBV6-6
TGTGCCAGCAGCTTTGAGAGACTAGCGGGGGAGCAGTACTTC | CASSFERLAGEQYF | TRBD2 | TRBJ2-7 | . | TRBV7-2
TGTGCCAGCAGCCCCGGAAGACTAGCGGGGGGGCTCGGCGAGACCCAGTACTTC | CASSPGRLAGGLGETQYF | TRBD2 | TRBJ2-5 | . | TRBV9
TGTGCCAGCAGCCAAGCAAGGACAACCTACGAGCAGTACTTC | CASSQARTTYEQYF | . | TRBJ2-7 | . | TRBV4-2
TGCGCCAGCAGCTGGGGGACAGGGGCGAATGGCTACACCTTC | CASSWGTGANGYTF | TRBD1 | TRBJ1-2 | . | TRBV5-1
TGTGCCTGGACAGGGGCCTATGGCTACACCTTC | CAWTGAYGYTF | . | TRBJ1-2 | . | TRBV30
TGTGCCAGCAGGACCGGGACAGGGACCACTGAAGCTTTCTTT | CASRTGTGTTEAFF | TRBD1 | TRBJ1-1 | . | TRBV11-2
TGTGCTAGTGGTTTGGGGACAGGGGGCTCCACCTTC | CASGLGTGGSTF | TRBD1 | TRBJ1-2 | . | TRBV12-5
TGTGCCAGCAGTTTGAAGGGGGATATTGAAGCTTTCTTT | CASSLKGDIEAFF | . | TRBJ1-1 | . | TRBV6-1
TGCAGCGTTGAAACCAGGGGGGCGAACACTGAAGCTTTCTTT | CSVETRGANTEAFF | TRBD1 | TRBJ1-1 | . | TRBV29-1
TGTGCCAGCGGCAGCGCCTACGAGCAGTACTTC | CASGSAYEQYF | . | TRBJ2-7 | . | TRBV9
TGTGCCAGCAGCCCTCTTCCCGGGACAGCGAACACCGGGGAGCTGTTTTTT | CASSPLPGTANTGELFF | TRBD1 | TRBJ2-2 | . | TRBV14
TGTGCCAGCAGCTCCGACTCCTCTGGGGCCAACGTCCTGACTTTC | CASSSDSSGANVLTF | . | TRBJ2-6 | . | TRBV7-9
TGTGCCAGCAGCGTAGAAGACTACCACAATGAGCAGTTCTTC | CASSVEDYHNEQFF | . | TRBJ2-1 | . | TRBV9
TGTGCCTGGAGGCCCACAAGTTCTAACTATGGCTACACCTTC | CAWRPTSSNYGYTF | . | TRBJ1-2 | . | TRBV30
TGTGCCAGCAGTTTAGGGAACAGGATGGGAGAGACCCAGTACTTC | CASSLGNRMGETQYF | . | TRBJ2-5 | . | TRBV27
TGTGCCAGCAGCTTGGGAGGCGGCGGGACCTACGAGCAGTACTTC | CASSLGGGGTYEQYF | . | TRBJ2-7 | . | TRBV13
TGCGCCAGCAGCTTGGGACAGGGAGGCGAGACCCAGTACTTC | CASSLGQGGETQYF | . | TRBJ2-5 | . | TRBV5-1
TGTGCCAGCAGCTTCAGACATGCCCAAGGGGAGCTGTTTTTT | CASSFRHAQGELFF | . | TRBJ2-2 | . | TRBV11-3